This T cell receptor beta chain is drawn from a study of shared clonotypes between healthy human individuals. Here immunoSEQ multiplex PCR was the method, and the copy in TCRdb shows in-frame clones only, minus some. In the table there are around 1,100,000 clones, 77% of which are singletons. Study outcomes and limitations: Clonotype sharing across donors was expected to vary with sequencing depth. Generation probabilities were higher for clonotypes shared across all four sorted-subset donors than for unshared ones. The sharing of around 5% of naive CD4 clonotypes was seen across a handful of donors.

Germline trimming cut 6 bases from V and 4 bases from J; bases unmatched to any gene: 7. CDR1 is SNHLY and CDR2 is FYNNEI in the germline V gene. The CDR3 totals 15 residues. This clone was recorded once. Antigen specificity is unknown. Into CD45RA+ naive and CD45RA-negative memory subsets, the CD4+ cells were split. V and J are TRBV2 and TRBJ2-7; the match to TRBD2 covers 12 bases. This TCR derives from a man between 18 and 29 years old in good health. Some clones in this sample may be carry-over from other donors' samples. Material for sequencing was memory CD4+ T cells from PBMCs. Subset denoted: CD45RA-negative fraction. CDR3 sequence reads: CASSSGLAGTYEQYF. The CDR3, as DNA: TGTGCCAGCAGCTCCGGACTAGCGGGGACATACGAGCAGTACTTC.